This TCR beta chain was observed in a study of cytomegalovirus exposure and HLA in healthy donors. Study in general: The early release's HLA-typed donors yielded 78 million or so unique TCRs.

Study findings and constraints: A later analysis linked a missense DCLRE1C variant to TCR beta V- and J-gene trimming.

In regard to this clone: Its antigen remains unidentified.

The CDR3 consists of 13 residues. V shed 5 bases, J shed 10 bases, and the junction held 9 bases outside the gene matches. CDR1 is SEHNR and CDR2 is FQNEAQ in the germline V gene (reference sequence). CMV serostatus data were not documented for this donor. This PCR relied on a set of 60 Vbeta primers and 13 Jbeta primers. Libraries were prepared by immunoSEQ multiplex PCR; TCRdb keeps only in-frame clonotypes and omits some of them. The repertoire holds 200,000 to 250,000 clones, more than 75% seen once, with 1.3% in the top ten. The TCR sequence derives from a human donor in good health. The rearrangement joins TRBV7-9 to TRBJ1-1; TRBD1 matches 8 bases. Sequences were obtained from PBMCs. Here the CDR3 reads CASSEYLQGGAFF. CDR3 nucleotide sequence: TGTGCCAGCAGCGAATACCTACAGGGGGGAGCTTTCTTT.